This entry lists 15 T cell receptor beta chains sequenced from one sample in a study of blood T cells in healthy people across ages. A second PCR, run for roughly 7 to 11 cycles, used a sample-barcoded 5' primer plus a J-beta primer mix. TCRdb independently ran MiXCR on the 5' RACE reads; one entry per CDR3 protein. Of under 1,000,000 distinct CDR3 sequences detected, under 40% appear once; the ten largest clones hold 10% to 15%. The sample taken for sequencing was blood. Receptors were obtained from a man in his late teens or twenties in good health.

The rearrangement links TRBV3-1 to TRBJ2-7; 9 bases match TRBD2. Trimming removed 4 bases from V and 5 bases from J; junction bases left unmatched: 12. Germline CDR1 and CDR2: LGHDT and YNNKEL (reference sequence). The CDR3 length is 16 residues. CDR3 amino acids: CASSLLSGGSIDEQYF. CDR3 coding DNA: TGTGCCAGCAGCCTGCTAAGCGGGGGGTCGATCGACGAGCAGTACTTC.

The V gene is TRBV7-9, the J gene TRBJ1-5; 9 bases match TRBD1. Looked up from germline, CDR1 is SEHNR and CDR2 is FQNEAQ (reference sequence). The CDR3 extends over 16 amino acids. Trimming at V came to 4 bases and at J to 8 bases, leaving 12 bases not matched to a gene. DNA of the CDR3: TGTGCCAGCAGCTCCCCGGGACAGGGAAGAGGAAAGCCCCAGCATTTT. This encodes CASSSPGQGRGKPQHF.

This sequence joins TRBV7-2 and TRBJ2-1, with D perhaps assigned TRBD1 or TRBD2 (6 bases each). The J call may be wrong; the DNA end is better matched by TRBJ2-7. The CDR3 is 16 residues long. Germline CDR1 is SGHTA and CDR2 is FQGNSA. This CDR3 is CASSLVGGLSYNEQYF. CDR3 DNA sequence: TGTGCCAGCAGCTTAGTCGGGGGCTTATCCTACAATGAGCAGTACTTC.

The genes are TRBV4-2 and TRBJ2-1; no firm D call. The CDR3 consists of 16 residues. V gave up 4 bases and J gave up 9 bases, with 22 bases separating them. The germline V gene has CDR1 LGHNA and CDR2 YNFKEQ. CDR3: CASSPTGRSESGEQFF. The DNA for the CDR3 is TGTGCCAGCAGCCCCACCGGCAGGTCTGAAAGTGGTGAGCAGTTCTTC.

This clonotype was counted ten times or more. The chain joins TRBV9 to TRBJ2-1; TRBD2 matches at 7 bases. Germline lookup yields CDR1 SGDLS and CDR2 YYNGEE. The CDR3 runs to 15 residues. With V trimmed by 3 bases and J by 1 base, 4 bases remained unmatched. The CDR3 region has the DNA TGTGCCAGCAGCGCTTCGGGGGGTTCCTACAATGAGCAGTTCTTC. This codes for CASSASGGSYNEQFF.

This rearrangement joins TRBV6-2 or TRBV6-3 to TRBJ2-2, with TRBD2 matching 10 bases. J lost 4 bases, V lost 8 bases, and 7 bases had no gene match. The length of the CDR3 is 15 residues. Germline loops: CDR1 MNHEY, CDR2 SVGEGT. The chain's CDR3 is CASGLAGAVTGELFF. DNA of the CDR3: TGTGCCAGCGGGCTAGCGGGGGCCGTCACCGGGGAGCTGTTTTTT.

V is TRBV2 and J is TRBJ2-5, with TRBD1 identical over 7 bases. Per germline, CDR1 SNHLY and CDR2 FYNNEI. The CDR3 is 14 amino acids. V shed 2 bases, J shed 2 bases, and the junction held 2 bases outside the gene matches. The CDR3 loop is CASSEQGDQETQYF. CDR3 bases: TGTGCCAGCAGTGAACAGGGGGATCAAGAGACCCAGTACTTC.

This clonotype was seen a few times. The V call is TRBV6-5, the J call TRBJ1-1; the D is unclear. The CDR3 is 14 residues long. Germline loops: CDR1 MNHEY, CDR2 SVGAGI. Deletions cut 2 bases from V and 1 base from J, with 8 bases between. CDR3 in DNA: TGTGCCAGCAGTTACCAGCAGGAGAACACTGAAGCTTTCTTT. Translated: CASSYQQENTEAFF.

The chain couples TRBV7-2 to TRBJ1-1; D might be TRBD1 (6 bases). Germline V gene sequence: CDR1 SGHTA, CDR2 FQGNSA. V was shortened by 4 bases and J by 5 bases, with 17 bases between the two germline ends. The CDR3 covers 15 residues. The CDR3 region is CASSSLGGGGTEAFF. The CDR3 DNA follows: TGTGCCAGCAGCTCCCTGGGGGGAGGGGGAACTGAAGCTTTCTTT.

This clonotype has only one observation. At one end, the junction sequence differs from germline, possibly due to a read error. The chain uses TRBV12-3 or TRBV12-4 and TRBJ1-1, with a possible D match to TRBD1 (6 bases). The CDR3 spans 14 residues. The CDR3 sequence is CGSREQGVRGEAFF. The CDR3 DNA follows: TGTGGCAGCAGAGAACAGGGAGTTCGGGGTGAAGCTTTCTTT.

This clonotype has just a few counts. This CDR3 reads CAISAVRGGTEAFF. The CDR3 DNA reads TGTGCCATCAGTGCGGTTAGGGGTGGCACTGAAGCTTTCTTT. The chain joins TRBV10-3 to TRBJ1-1, with D possibly matching TRBD1 (5 bases). Trimming shortened V by 4 bases and J by 4 bases, and 13 bases separated the two germline ends. Germline-derived CDR1 and CDR2 are ENHRY and SYGVKD. The CDR3 covers 14 residues.

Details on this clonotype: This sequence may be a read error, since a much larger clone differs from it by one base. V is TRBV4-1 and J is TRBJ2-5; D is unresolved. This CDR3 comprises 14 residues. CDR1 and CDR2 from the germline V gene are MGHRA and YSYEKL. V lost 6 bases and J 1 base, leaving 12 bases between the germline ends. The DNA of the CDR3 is TGCGCCAGCAGTCGTACAGAGATCCAAGAGACCCAGTACTTC. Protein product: CASSRTEIQETQYF.

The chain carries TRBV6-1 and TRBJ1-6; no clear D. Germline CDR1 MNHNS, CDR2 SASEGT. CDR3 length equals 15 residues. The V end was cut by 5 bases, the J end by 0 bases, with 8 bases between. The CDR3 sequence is CASSSSSSYNSPLHF. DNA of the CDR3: TGTGCCAGCAGTTCATCGAGCTCCTATAATTCACCCCTCCACTTT.

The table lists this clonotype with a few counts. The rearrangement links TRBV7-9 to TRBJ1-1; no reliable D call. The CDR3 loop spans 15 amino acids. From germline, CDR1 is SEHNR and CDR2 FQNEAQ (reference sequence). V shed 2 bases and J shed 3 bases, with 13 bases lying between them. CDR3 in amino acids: CASSLSGSGDTEAFF. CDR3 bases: TGTGCCAGCAGCTTAAGCGGCAGCGGAGACACTGAAGCTTTCTTT. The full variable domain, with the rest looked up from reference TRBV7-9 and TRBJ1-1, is DTGVSQNPRHKITKRGQNVTFRCDPISEHNRLYWYRQTLGQGPEFLTYFQNEAQLEKSRLLSDRFSAERPKGSFSTLEIQRTEQGDSAMYLCASSLSGSGDTEAFFGQGTRLTVV.

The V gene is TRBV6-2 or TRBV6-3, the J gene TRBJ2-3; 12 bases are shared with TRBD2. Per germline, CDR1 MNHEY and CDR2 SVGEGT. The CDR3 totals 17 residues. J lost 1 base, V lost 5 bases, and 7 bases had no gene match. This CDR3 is CASSRRTSGDRTDTQYF. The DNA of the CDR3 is TGTGCCAGCAGTCGCCGGACTAGCGGGGACCGCACAGATACGCAGTATTTT.